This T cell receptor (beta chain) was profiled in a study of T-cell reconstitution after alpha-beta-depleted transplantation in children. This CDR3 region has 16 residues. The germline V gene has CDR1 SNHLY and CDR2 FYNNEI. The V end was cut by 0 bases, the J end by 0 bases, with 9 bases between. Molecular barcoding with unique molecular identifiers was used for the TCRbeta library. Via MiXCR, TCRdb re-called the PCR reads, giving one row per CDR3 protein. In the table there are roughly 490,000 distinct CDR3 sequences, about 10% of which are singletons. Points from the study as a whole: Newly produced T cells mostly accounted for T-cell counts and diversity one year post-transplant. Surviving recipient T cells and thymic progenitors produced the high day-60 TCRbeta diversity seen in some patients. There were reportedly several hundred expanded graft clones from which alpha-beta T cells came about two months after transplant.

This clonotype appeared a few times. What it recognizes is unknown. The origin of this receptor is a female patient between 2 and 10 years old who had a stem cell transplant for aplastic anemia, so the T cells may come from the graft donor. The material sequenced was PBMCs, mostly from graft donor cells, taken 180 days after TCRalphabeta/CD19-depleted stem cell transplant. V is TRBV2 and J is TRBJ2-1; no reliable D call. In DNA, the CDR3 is TGTGCCAGCAGTGAAGCCGAGCAGTACTCCTACAATGAGCAGTTCTTC. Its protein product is CASSEAEQYSYNEQFF.